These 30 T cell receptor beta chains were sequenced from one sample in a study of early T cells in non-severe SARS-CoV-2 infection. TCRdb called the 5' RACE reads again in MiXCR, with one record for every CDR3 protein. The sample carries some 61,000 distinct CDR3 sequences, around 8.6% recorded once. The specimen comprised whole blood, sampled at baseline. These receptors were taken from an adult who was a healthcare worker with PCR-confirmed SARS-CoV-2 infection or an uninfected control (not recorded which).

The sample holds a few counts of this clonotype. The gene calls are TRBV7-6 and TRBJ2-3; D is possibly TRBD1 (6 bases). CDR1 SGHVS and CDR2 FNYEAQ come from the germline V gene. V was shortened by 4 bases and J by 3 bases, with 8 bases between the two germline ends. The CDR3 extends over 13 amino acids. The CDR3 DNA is TGTGCCAGCAGCTCCCAGGGGACAGATACGCAGTATTTT. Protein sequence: CASSSQGTDTQYF.

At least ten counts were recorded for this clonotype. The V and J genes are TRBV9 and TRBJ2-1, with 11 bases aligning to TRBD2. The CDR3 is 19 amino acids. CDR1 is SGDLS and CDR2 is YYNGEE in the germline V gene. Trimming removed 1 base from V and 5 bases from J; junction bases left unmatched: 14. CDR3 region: CASSVRTSPGLAGNNEQFF. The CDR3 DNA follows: TGTGCCAGCAGCGTACGAACCAGCCCCGGACTAGCGGGCAACAATGAGCAGTTCTTC.

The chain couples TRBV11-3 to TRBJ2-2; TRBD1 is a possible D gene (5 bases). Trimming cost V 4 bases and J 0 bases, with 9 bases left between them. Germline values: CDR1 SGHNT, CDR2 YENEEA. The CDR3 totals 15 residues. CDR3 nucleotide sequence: TGTGCCAGCAGCTCGGGCAGGGCGAACACCGGGGAGCTGTTTTTT. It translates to CASSSGRANTGELFF.

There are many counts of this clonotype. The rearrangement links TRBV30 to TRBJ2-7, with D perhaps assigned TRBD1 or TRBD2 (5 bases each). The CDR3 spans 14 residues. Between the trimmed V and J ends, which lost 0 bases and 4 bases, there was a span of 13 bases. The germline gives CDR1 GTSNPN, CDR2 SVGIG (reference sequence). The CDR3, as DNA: TGTGCCTGGAGTGTAGGGCAGGGCGGGTACGAGCAGTACTTC. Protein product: CAWSVGQGGYEQYF.

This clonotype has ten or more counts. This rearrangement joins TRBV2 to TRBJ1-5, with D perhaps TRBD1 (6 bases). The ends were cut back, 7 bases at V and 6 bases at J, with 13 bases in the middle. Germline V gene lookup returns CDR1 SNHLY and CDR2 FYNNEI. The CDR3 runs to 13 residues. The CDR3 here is CASKAGVVQPQHF. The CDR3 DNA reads TGTGCCAGCAAAGCAGGGGTTGTTCAGCCCCAGCATTTT.

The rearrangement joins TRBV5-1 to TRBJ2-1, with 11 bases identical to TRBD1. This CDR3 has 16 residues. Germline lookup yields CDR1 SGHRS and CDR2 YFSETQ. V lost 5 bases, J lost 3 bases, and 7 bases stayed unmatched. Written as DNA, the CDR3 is TGCGCCAGCAGGGAAACCGGGACAGGGGGCTACAATGAGCAGTTCTTC. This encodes CASRETGTGGYNEQFF. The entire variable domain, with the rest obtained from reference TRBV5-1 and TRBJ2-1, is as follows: KAGVTQTPRYLIKTRGQQVTLSCSPISGHRSVSWYQQTPGQGLQFLFEYFSETQRNKGNFPGRFSGRQFSNSRSEMNVSTLELGDSALYLCASRETGTGGYNEQFFGPGTRLTVL.

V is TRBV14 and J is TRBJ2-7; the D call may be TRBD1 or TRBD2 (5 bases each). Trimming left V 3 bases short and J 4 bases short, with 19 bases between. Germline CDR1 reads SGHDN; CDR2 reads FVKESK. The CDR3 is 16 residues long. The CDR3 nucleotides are TGTGCCAGCAGCCACCCAGGGCGGATTCGGGGATACGAGCAGTACTTC. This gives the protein CASSHPGRIRGYEQYF.

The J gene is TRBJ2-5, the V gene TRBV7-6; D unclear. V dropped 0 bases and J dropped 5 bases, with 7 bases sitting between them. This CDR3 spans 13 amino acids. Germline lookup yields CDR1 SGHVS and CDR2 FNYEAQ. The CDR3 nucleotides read TGTGCCAGCAGCTTAGCGTTGCGGGAGACCCAGTACTTC. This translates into CASSLALRETQYF.

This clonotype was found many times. DNA of the CDR3: TGTGCCAGCAGTGAACATACGGGGATTGACAATGAGCAGTTCTTC. Translated: CASSEHTGIDNEQFF. The chain is built from TRBV6-1 and TRBJ2-1, with D maybe TRBD2 (5 bases). This CDR3 spans 15 amino acids. V was trimmed by 2 bases and J by 5 bases, leaving 13 bases between them. From germline, CDR1 is MNHNS and CDR2 SASEGT.

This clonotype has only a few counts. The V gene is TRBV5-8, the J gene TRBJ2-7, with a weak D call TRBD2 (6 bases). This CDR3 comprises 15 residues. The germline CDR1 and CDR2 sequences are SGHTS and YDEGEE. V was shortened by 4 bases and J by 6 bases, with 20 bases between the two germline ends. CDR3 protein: CASSPKGLLASEQYF. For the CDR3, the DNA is TGTGCCAGCAGCCCCAAGGGACTCCTAGCCTCCGAGCAGTACTTC.

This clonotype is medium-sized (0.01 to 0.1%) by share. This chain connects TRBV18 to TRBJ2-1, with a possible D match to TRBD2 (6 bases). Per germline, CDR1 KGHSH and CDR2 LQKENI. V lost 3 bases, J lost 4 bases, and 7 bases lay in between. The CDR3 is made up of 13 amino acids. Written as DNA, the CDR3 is TGTGCCAGCTCACCCCTAGCGTACAATGAGCAGTTCTTC. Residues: CASSPLAYNEQFF.

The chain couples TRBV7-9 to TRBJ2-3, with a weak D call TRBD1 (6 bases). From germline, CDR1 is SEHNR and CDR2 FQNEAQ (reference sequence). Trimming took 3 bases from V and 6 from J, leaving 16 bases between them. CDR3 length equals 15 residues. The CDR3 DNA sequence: TGTGCCAGCAGCTTGGCACAGGGCGTCTGGGATACGCAGTATTTT. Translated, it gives CASSLAQGVWDTQYF.

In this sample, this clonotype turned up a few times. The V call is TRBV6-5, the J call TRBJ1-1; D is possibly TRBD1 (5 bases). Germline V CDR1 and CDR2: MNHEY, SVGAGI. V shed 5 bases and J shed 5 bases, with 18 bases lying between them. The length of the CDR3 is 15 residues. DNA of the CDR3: TGTGCCAGCAGTACCCTGCGGGGGGAAGGGACTGAAGCTTTCTTT. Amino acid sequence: CASSTLRGEGTEAFF.

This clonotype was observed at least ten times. The CDR3 sequence: CASSLLAGSTDTQYF. DNA for the CDR3: TGTGCCAGCAGCTTACTAGCGGGGTCCACAGATACGCAGTATTTT. The rearrangement joins TRBV11-2 to TRBJ2-3; TRBD2 matches 9 bases. The germline V gene has CDR1 SGHAT and CDR2 FQNNGV. The CDR3 consists of 15 residues. Losses at the gene ends were 2 bases for V and 2 bases for J; bases not matched to a gene: 2.

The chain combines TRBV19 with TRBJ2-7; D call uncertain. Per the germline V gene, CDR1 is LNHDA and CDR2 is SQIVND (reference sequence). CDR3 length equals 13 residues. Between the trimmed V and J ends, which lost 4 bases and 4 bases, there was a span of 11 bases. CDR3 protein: CASSRLTGYEQYF. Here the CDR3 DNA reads TGTGCCAGTAGTAGGCTCACTGGGTACGAGCAGTACTTC.

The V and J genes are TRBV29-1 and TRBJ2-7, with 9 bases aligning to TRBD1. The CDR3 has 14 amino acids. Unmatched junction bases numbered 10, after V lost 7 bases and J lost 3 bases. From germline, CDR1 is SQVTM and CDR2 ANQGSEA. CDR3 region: CSARRQGGDYEQYF. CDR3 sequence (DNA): TGCAGCGCCCGCCGACAGGGGGGGGACTACGAGCAGTACTTC.

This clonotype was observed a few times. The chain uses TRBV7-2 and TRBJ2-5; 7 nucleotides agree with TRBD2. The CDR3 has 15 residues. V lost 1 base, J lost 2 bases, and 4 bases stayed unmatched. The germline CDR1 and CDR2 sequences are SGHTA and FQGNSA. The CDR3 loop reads CASSLGGGEQETQYF. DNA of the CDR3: TGTGCCAGCAGCTTAGGGGGGGGAGAGCAAGAGACCCAGTACTTC.

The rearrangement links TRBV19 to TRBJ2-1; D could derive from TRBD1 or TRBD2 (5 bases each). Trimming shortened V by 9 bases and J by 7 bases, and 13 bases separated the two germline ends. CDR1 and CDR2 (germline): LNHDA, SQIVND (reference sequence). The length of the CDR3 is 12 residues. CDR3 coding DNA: TGTGCCAGCCGGGGACGGGTAAATGAGCAGTTCTTC. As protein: CASRGRVNEQFF. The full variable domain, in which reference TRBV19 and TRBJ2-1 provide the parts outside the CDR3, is DGGITQSPKYLFRKEGQNVTLSCEQNLNHDAMYWYRQDPGQGLRLIYYSQIVNDFQKGDIAEGYSVSREKKESFPLTVTSAQKNPTAFYLCASRGRVNEQFFGPGTRLTVL.

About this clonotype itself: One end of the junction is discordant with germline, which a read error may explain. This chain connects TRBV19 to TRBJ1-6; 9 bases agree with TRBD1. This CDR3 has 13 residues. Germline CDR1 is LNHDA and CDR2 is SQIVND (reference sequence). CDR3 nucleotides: TGTGCCACTAGTGACAGGGGGAATTCACCCCTCCACTTT. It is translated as CATSDRGNSPLHF.

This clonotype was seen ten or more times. The CDR3 DNA reads as TGTGCCAGTAGTTATGGCGGGCTCTACAATGAGCAGTTCTTC. It specifies CASSYGGLYNEQFF. This rearrangement joins TRBV19 to TRBJ2-1, with D perhaps matching TRBD2 (5 bases). Trimming removed 5 bases at V and 3 bases at J, with 11 bases between. There are 14 residues in the CDR3. Germline-derived CDR1 and CDR2 are LNHDA and SQIVND (reference sequence).

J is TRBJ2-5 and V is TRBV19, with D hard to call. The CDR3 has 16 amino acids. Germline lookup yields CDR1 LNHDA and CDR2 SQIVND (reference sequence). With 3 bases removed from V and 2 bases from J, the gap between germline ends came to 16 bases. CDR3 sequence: CASSIRPRNQQETQYF. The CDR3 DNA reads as TGTGCCAGTAGTATCCGACCTAGGAACCAGCAAGAGACCCAGTACTTC. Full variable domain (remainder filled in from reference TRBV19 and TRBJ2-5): DGGITQSPKYLFRKEGQNVTLSCEQNLNHDAMYWYRQDPGQGLRLIYYSQIVNDFQKGDIAEGYSVSREKKESFPLTVTSAQKNPTAFYLCASSIRPRNQQETQYFGPGTRLLVL.

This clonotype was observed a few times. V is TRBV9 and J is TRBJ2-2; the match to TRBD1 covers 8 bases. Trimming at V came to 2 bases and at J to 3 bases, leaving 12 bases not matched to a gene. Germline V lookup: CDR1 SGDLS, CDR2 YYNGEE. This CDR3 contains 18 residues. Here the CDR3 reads CASSVSRDRFWDTGELFF. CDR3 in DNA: TGTGCCAGCAGCGTGTCCCGGGACAGGTTTTGGGACACCGGGGAGCTGTTTTTT.

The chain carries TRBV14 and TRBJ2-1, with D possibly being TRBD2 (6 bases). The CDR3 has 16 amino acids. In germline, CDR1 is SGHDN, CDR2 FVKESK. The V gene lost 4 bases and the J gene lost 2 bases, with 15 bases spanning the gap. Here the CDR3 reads CASSLPWRAPYNEQFF. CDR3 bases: TGTGCCAGCAGCCTCCCGTGGAGGGCCCCCTACAATGAGCAGTTCTTC.

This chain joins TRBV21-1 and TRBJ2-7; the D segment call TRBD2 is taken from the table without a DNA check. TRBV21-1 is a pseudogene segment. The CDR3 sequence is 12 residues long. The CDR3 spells CASSKTSYEQYF. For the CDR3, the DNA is TGTGCCAGCAGCAAAACTAGCTACGAGCAGTACTTC.

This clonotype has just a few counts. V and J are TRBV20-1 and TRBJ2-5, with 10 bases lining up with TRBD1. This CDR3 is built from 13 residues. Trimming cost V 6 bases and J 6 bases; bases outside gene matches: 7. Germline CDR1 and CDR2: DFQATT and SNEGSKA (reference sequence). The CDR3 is CSALPGQGKTQYF. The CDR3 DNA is TGCAGTGCCCTTCCGGGACAGGGGAAGACCCAGTACTTC.

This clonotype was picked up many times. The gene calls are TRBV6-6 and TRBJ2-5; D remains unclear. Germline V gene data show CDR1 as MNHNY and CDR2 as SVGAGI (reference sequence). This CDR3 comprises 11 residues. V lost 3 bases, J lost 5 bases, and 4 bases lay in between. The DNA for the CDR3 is TGTGCCAGCAGTTATACGGAGACCCAGTACTTC. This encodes CASSYTETQYF.

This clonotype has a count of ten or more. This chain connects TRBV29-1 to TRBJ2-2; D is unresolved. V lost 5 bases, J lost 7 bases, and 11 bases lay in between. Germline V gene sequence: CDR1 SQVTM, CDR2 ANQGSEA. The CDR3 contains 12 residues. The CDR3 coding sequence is TGCAGCGTTACAGTTGTTGGCGGGGAGCTGTTTTTT. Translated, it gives CSVTVVGGELFF.

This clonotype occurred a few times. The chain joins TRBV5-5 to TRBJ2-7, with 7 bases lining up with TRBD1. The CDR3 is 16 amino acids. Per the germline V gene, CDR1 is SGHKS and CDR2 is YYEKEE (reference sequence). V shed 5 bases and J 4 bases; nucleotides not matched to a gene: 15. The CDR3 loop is CASSRGQPGESYEQYF. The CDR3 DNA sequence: TGTGCCAGCAGTCGGGGACAGCCCGGAGAAAGTTACGAGCAGTACTTC.

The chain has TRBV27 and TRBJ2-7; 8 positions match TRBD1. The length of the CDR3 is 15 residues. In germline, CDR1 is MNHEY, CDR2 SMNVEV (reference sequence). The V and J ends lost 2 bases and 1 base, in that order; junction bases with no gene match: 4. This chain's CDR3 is CASSLGQGGSYEQYF. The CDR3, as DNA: TGTGCCAGCAGTTTAGGACAGGGTGGATCCTACGAGCAGTACTTC.

In DNA, the CDR3 is TGTGCCACCAGCGGGGAGACTAGCGGGGGAGAGACCCAGTACTTC. Protein sequence: CATSGETSGGETQYF. The V and J genes are TRBV15 and TRBJ2-5; TRBD2 aligns across 12 bases. Trimming at V came to 5 bases and at J to 4 bases, leaving 5 bases not matched to a gene. This CDR3 comprises 15 residues. Germline-derived CDR1 and CDR2 are LNHNV and YYDKDF (reference sequence).